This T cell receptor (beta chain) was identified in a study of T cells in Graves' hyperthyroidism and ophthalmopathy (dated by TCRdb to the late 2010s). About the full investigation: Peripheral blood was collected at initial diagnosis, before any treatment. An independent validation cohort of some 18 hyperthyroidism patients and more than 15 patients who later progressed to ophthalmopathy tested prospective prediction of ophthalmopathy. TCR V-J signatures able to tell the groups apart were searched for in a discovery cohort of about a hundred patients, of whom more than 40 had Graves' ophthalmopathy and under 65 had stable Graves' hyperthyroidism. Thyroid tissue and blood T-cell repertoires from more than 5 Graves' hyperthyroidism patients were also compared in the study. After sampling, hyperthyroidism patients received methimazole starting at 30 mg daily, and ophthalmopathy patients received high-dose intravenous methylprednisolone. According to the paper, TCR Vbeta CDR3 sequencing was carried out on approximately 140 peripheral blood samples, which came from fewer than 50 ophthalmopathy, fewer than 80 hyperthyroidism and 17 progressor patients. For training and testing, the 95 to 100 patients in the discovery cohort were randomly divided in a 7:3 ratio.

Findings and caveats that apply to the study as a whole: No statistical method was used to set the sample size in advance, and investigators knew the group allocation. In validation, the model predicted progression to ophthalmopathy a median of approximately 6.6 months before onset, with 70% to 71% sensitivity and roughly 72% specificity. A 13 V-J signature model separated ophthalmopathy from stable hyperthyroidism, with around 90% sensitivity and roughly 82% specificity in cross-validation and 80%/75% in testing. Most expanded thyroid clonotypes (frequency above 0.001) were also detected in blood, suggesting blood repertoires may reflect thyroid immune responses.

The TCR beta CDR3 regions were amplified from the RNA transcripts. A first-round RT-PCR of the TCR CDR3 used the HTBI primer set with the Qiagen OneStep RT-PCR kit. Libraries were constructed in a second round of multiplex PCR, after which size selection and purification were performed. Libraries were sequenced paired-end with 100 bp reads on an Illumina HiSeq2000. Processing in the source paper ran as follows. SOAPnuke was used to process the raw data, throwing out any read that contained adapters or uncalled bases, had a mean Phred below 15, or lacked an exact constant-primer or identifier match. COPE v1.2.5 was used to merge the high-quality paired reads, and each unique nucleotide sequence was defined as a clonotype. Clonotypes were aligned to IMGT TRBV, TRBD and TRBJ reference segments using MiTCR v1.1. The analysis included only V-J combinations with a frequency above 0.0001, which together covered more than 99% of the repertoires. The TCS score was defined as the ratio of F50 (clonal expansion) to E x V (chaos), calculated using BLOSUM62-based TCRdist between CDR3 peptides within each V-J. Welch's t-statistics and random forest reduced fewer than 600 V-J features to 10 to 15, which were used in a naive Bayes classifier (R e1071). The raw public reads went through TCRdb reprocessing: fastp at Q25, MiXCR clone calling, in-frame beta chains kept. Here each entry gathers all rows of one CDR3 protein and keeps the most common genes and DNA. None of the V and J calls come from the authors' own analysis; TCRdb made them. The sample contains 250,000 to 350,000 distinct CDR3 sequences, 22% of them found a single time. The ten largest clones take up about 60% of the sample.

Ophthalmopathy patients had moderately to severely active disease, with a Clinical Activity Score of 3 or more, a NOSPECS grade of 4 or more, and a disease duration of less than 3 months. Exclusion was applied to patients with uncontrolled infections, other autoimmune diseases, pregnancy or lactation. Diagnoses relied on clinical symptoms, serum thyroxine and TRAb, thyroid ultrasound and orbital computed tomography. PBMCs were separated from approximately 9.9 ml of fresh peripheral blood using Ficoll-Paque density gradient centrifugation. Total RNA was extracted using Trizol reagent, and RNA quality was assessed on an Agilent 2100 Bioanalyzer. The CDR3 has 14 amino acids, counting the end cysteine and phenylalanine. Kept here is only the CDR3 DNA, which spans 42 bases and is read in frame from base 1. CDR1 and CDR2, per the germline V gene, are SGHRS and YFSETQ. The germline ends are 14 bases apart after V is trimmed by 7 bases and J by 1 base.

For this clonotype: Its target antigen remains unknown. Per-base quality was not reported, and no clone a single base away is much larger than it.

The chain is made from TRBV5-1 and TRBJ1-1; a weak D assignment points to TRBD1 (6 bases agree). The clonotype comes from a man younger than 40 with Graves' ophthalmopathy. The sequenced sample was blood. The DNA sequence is TGCGCCAGCGGACCTTCGACAGGGAACACTGAAGCTTTCTTT. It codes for CASGPSTGNTEAFF.